This TCR beta chain was captured by sequencing in a study of blood T cell repertoires in COVID-19. Whole-study context: COVID-19 samples, acute and convalescent, were from the United States, Italy and Spain. T cells, B-cell-depleted T cells, or PBMCs supplied cDNA or gDNA.

Per the germline V gene, CDR1 is SGHVS and CDR2 is FNYEAQ. The CDR3 extends over 15 amino acids. Trimming shortened V by 1 base and J by 2 bases, and 12 bases separated the two germline ends. Authors' processing steps: Using reference gene primer amplification, nucleated cell counts were estimated. Only in-frame clones appear in the TCRdb table, and some are missing; sequencing was by immunoSEQ multiplex PCR. The D gene and trimming were derived from the DNA, and the V and J assignments and clone size from that table. The sample holds about 42,000 clones, more than 65% seen once. This TCR derives from a man aged 80 or over with acute or convalescent COVID-19. What was sequenced was peripheral blood. The chain couples TRBV7-6 to TRBJ2-7; a weak D match, TRBD2 (6 bases). In nucleotides, the CDR3 is TGTGCCAGCAGCTTAGAAGGAGGGTTCCCCTACGAGCAGTACTTC. The encoded protein is CASSLEGGFPYEQYF.